This TCR beta chain was captured by sequencing in a study of control samples from healthy donors and cancer patients. This clone was seen only once. The CDR3 loop spans 15 amino acids. Germline lookup yields CDR1 SGHRS and CDR2 YFSETQ. With V trimmed by 0 bases and J by 4 bases, 6 bases remained unmatched. Only in-frame clones appear in the TCRdb table, and some are missing; sequencing was by immunoSEQ multiplex PCR. There are over 65,000 clones in the sample; 85% to 90% occur only once, and roughly a tenth lies in the top ten. The rearrangement uses TRBV5-1 and TRBJ2-5, with TRBD1 matching 7 bases. The TCR comes from a woman aged 45 to 65 with colorectal cancer. The sequenced material came from PBMCs. This chain's CDR3 is CASSLVGTAIETQYF. CDR3 coding DNA: TGCGCCAGCAGCTTGGTTGGGACAGCCATAGAGACCCAGTACTTC.